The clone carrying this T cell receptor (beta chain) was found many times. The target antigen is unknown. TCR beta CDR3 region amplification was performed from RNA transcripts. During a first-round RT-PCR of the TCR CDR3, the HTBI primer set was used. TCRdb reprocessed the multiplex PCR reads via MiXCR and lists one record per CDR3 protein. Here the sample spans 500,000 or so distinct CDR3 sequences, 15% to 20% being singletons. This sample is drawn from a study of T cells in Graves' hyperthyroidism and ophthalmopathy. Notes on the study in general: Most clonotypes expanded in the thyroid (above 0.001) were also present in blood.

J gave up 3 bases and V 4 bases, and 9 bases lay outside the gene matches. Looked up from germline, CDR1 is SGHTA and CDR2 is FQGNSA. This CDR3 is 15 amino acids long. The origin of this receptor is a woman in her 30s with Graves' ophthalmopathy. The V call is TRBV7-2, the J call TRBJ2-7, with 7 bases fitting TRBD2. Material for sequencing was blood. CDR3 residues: CASSSRRLAIYEQYF. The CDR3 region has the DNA TGTGCCAGCAGCTCCCGTAGACTAGCAATCTACGAGCAGTACTTC.